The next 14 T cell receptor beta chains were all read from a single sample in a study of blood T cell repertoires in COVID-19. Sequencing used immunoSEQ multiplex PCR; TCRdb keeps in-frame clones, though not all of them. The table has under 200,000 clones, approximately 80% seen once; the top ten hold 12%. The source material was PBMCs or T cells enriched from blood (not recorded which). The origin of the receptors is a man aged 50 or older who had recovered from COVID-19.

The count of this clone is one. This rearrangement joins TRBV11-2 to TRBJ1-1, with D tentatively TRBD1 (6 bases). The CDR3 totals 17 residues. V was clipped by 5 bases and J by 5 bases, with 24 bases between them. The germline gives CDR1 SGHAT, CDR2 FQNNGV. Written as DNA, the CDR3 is TGTGCCAGCAGCACCCTCTCTAGAGTAGATAGGGGGACTGAAGCTTTCTTT. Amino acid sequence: CASSTLSRVDRGTEAFF.

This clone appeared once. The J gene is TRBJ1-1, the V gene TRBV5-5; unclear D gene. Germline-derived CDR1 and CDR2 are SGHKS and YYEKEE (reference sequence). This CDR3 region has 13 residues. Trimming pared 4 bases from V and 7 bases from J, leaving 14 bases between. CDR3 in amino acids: CASSRRMEGEAFF. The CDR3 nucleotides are TGTGCCAGCAGCCGAAGGATGGAGGGTGAAGCTTTCTTT.

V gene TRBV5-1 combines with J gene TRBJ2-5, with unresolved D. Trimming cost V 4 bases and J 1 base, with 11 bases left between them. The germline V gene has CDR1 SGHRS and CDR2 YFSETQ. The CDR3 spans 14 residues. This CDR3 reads CASSGTTFQETQYF. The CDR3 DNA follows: TGCGCCAGCAGCGGCACTACCTTCCAAGAGACCCAGTACTTC.

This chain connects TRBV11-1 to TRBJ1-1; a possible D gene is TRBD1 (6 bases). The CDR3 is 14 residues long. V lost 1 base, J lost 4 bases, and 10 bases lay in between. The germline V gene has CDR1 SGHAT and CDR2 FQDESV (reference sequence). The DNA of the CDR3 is TGTGCCAGCAGCTTAGACAGGGTTGGCACTGAAGCTTTCTTT. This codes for CASSLDRVGTEAFF.

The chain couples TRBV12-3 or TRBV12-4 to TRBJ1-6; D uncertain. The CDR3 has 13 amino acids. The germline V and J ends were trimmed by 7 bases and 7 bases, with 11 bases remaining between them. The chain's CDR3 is CASKRVDNSPLHF. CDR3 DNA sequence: TGTGCCAGCAAGAGGGTGGACAATTCACCCCTCCACTTT.

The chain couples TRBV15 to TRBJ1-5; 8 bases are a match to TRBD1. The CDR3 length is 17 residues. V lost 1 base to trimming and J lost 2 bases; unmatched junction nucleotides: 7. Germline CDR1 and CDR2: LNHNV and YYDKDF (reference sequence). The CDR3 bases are TGTGCCACCAGCAGAGGGGGGCAGGGGGCAGGCAATCAGCCCCAGCATTTT. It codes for CATSRGGQGAGNQPQHF.

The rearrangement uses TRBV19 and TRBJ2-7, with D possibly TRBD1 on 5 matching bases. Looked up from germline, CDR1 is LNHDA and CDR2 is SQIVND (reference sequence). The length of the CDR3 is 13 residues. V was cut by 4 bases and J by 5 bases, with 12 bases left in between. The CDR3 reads CASSSREKDEQYF. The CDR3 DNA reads TGTGCCAGTAGTAGCAGGGAAAAGGACGAGCAGTACTTC.

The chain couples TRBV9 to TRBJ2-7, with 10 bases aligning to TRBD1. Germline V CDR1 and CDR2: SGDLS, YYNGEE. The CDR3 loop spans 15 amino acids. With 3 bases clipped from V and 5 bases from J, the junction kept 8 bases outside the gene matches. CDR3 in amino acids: CASSASGTGVNEQYF. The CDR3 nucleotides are TGTGCCAGCAGCGCCTCCGGGACAGGGGTGAACGAGCAGTACTTC.

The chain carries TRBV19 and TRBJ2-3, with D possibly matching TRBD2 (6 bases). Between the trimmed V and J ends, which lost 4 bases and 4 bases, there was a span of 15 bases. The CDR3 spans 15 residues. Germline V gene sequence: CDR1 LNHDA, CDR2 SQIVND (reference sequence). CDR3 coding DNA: TGTGCCAGTAGTAGAGGAGGGGTCTATGCAGATACGCAGTATTTT. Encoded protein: CASSRGGVYADTQYF.

The CDR3 here is CASSLGHATDTQYF. CDR3 sequence (DNA): TGTGCCAGCAGCCTCGGACATGCCACAGATACGCAGTATTTT. The chain is built from TRBV21-1 and TRBJ2-3; the D call of TRBD1 is as the table states it, not checked on the DNA. TRBV21-1 is tagged as a pseudogene. CDR3 size: 14 residues.

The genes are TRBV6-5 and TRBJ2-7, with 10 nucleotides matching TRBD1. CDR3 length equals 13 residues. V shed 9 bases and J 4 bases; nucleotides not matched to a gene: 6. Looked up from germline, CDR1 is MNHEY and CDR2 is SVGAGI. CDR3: CASYRDRGYEQYF. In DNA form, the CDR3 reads TGTGCCAGTTACCGGGACAGGGGATACGAGCAGTACTTC.

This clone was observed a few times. For the CDR3, the DNA is TGTGCCAGCAGCGGAGCGGGATGGGGGGCCGAAGCTTTCTTT. Its translation: CASSGAGWGAEAFF. The chain couples TRBV9 to TRBJ1-1, with a weak D call TRBD1 (6 bases). This CDR3 is 14 amino acids long. V was pared by 3 bases and J by 8 bases, with 17 bases between. CDR1 SGDLS and CDR2 YYNGEE come from the germline V gene.

CDR3 loop: CASSQPGYEQYF. In DNA form, the CDR3 reads TGTGCCAGCAGCCAGCCGGGCTACGAGCAGTACTTC. This chain connects TRBV6-5 to TRBJ2-7, with D unclear. V shed 6 bases and J shed 3 bases, with 9 bases lying between them. The CDR3 is made up of 12 amino acids. Germline lookup yields CDR1 MNHEY and CDR2 SVGAGI.

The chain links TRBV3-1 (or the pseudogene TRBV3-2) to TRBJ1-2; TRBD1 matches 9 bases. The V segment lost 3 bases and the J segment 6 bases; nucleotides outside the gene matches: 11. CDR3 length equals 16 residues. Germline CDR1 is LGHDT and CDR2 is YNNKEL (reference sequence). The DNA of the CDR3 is TGTGCCAGCAGCCAGATAACCTGGGGACAGGGAGATGGCTACACCTTC. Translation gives CASSQITWGQGDGYTF.